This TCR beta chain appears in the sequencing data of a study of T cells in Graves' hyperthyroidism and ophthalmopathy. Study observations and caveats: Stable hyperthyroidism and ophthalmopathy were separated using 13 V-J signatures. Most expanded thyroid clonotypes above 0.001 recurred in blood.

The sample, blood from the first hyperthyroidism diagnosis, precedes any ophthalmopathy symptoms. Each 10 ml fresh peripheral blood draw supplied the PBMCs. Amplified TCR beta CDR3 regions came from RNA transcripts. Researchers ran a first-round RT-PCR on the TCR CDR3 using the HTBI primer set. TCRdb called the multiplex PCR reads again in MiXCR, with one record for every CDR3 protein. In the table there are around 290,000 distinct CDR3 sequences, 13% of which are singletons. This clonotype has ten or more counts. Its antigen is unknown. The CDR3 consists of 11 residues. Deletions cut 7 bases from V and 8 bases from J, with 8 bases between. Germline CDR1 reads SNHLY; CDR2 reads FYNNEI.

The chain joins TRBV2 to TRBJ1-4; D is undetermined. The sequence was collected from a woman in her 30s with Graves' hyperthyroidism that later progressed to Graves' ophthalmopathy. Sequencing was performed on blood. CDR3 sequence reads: CASKASEKLFF. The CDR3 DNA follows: TGTGCCAGCAAGGCTTCCGAAAAACTGTTTTTT. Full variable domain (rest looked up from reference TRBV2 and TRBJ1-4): EPEVTQTPSHQVTQMGQEVILRCVPISNHLYFYWYRQILGQKVEFLVSFYNNEISEKSEIFDDQFSVERPDGSNFTLKIRSTKLEDSAMYFCASKASEKLFFGSGTQLSVL.